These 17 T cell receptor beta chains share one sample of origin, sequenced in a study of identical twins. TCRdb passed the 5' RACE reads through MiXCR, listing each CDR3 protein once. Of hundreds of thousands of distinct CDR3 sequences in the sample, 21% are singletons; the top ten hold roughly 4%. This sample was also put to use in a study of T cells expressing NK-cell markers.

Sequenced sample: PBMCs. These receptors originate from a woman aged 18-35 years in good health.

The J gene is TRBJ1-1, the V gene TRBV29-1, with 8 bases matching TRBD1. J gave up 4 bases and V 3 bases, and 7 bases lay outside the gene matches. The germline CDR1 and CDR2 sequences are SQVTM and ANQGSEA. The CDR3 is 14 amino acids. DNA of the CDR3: TGCAGCGTTGACAGACAGGGGACCCCCACTGAAGCTTTCTTT. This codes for CSVDRQGTPTEAFF.

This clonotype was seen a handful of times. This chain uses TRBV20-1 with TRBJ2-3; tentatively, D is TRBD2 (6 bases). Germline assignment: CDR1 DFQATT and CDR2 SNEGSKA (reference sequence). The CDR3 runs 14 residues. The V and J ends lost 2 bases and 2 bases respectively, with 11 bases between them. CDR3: CSARSGGYTDTQYF. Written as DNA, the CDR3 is TGCAGTGCTAGATCCGGAGGGTACACAGATACGCAGTATTTT.

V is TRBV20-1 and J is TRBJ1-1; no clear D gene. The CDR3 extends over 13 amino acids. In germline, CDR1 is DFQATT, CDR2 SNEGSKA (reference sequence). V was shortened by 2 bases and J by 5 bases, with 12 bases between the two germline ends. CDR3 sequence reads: CSARPGVRTEAFF. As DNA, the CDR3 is TGCAGTGCTAGACCTGGGGTACGGACTGAAGCTTTCTTT.

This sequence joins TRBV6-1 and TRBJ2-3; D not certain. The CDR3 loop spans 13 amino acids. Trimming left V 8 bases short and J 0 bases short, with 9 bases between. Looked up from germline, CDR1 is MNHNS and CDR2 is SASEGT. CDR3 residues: CASRPASTDTQYF. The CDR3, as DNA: TGTGCCAGCCGCCCCGCTAGCACAGATACGCAGTATTTT.

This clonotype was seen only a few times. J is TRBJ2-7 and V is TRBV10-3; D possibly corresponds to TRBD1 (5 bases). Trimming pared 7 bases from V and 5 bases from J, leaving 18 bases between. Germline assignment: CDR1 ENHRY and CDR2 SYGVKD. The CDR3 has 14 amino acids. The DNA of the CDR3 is TGTGCCATCAACTACCAGGGAAATGGGAACGAGCAGTACTTC. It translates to CAINYQGNGNEQYF.

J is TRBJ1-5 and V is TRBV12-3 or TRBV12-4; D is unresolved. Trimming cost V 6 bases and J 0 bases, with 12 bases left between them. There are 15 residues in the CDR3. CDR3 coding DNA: TGTGCCAGCAGCTCTCAAGGTTTTAGCAATCAGCCCCAGCATTTT. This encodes CASSSQGFSNQPQHF.

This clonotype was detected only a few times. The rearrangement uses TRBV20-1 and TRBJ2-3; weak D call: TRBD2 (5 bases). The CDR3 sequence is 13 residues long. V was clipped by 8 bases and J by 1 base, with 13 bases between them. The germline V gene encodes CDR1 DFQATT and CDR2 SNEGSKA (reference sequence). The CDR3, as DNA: TGCAGTACAAAGCGGTCCCGCACAGATACGCAGTATTTT. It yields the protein CSTKRSRTDTQYF.

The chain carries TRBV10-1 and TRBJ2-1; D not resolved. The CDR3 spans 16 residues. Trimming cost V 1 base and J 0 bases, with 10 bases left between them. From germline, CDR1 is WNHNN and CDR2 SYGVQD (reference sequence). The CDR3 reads CASSEWTVPSYNEQFF. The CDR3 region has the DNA TGCGCCAGCAGTGAGTGGACGGTACCCTCCTACAATGAGCAGTTCTTC.

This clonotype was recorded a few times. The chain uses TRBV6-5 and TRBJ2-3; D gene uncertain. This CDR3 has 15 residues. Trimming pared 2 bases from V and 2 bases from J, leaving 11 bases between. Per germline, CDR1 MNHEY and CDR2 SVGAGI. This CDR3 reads CASSYVGDPTDTQYF. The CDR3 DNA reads TGTGCCAGCAGTTACGTAGGCGACCCCACAGATACGCAGTATTTT.

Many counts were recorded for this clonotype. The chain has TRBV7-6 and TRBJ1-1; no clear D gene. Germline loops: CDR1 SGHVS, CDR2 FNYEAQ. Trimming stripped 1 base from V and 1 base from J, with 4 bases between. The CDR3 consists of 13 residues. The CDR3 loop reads CASSLEKNTEAFF. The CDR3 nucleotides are TGTGCCAGCAGCTTAGAAAAGAACACTGAAGCTTTCTTT. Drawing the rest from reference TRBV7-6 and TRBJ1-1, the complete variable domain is GAGVSQSPRYKVTKRGQDVALRCDPISGHVSLYWYRQALGQGPEFLTYFNYEAQQDKSGLPNDRFSAERPEGSISTLTIQRTEQRDSAMYRCASSLEKNTEAFFGQGTRLTVV.

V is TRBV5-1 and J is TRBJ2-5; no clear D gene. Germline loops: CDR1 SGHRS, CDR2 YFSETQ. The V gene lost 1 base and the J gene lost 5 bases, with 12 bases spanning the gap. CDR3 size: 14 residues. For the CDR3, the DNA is TGCGCCAGCAGCTTGTCACCCGAGGAGGAGACCCAGTACTTC. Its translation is CASSLSPEEETQYF.

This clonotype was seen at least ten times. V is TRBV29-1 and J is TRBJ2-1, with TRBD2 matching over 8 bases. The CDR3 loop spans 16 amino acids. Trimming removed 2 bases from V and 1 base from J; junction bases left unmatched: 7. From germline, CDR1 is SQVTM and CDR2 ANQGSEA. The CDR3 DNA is TGCAGCGTTGAACAAGCTCCGGGGGGGTCCTACAATGAGCAGTTCTTC. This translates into CSVEQAPGGSYNEQFF.

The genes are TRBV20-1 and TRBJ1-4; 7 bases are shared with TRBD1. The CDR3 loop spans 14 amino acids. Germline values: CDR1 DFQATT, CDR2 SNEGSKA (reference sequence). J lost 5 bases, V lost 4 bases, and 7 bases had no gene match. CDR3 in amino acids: CSANPGTVNEKLFF. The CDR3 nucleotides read TGCAGTGCTAACCCCGGGACAGTCAATGAAAAACTGTTTTTT.

CDR3 DNA sequence: TGTGCCACCAGCAGTGGCATAGCGGAGAGCACAGATACGCAGTATTTT. It translates to CATSSGIAESTDTQYF. This chain connects TRBV15 to TRBJ2-3, with D possibly being TRBD2 (6 bases). Germline V gene sequence: CDR1 LNHNV, CDR2 YYDKDF (reference sequence). Trimming left V 3 bases short and J 0 bases short, with 13 bases between. CDR3 size: 16 residues. Full variable domain (missing parts from reference TRBV15 and TRBJ2-3): DAMVIQNPRYQVTQFGKPVTLSCSQTLNHNVMYWYQQKSSQAPKLLFHYYDKDFNNEADTPDNFQSRRPNTSFCFLDIRSPGLGDTAMYLCATSSGIAESTDTQYFGPGTRLTVL.

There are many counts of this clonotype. The CDR3 protein is CASSGGQGDTDTQYF. The CDR3 nucleotides read TGTGCCAGCAGTGGAGGACAGGGCGACACAGATACGCAGTATTTT. This sequence joins TRBV6-1 and TRBJ2-3; 8 bases agree with TRBD1. The CDR3 has 15 residues. Germline V gene sequence: CDR1 MNHNS, CDR2 SASEGT. The junction had 5 bases not matched to a gene; V was cut back by 4 bases and J by 2 bases.

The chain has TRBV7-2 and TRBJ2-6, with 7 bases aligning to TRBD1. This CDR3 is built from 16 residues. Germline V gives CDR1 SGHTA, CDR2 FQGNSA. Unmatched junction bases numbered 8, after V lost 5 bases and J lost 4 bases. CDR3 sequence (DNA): TGTGCCAGCAGCCGATCGACAGGGCCCGGGGCCAACGTCCTGACTTTC. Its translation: CASSRSTGPGANVLTF.

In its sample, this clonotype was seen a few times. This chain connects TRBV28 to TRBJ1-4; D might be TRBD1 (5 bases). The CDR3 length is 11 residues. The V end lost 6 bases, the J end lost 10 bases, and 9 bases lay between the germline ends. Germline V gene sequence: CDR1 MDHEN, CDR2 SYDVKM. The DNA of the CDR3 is TGTGCCAGCAGCTCGAGGGGAAAACTGTTTTTT. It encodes CASSSRGKLFF.